These 13 T cell receptor beta chains were sequenced from one sample in a study of blood T cells in healthy people across ages. Combining a sample-barcoded 5' primer with a J-beta primer mix, a second PCR ran for about 6 to 12 cycles. TCRdb fed the 5' RACE reads into MiXCR, producing one record per CDR3 protein. The repertoire holds 980,000 or so distinct CDR3 sequences, approximately 49% seen once, with around an eighth in the top ten. The sequenced sample was blood. The receptors stem from a man aged 25 to 40 in good health.

The chain recombines TRBV27 with TRBJ1-2, with D hard to call. Germline V lookup: CDR1 MNHEY, CDR2 SMNVEV (reference sequence). V dropped 6 bases and J dropped 4 bases, with 18 bases sitting between them. The CDR3 loop spans 15 amino acids. The CDR3 region has the DNA TGTGCCAGCAGACTCGGCCCGGGTGTTGGCTATGGCTACACCTTC. Residues: CASRLGPGVGYGYTF.

This CDR3 is CSAIQATEDQPQHF. The CDR3 region has the DNA TGCAGTGCTATCCAGGCTACGGAAGATCAGCCCCAGCATTTT. V is TRBV20-1 and J is TRBJ1-5, with D hard to call. Germline V gives CDR1 DFQATT, CDR2 SNEGSKA (reference sequence). This CDR3 region has 14 residues. V lost 4 bases to trimming and J lost 5 bases, with 15 bases between them.

The gene calls are TRBV7-3 and TRBJ2-1; TRBD1 matches at 8 bases. The CDR3 runs 16 residues. CDR1 is SGHTA and CDR2 is FQGTGA in the germline V gene. V trimming: 5 bases; J trimming: 8 bases; junction bases outside the gene matches: 14. The CDR3 DNA reads TGTGCCAGCAGCACAACAACCGACAGGGGCCATCATGAGCAGTTCTTC. Its translation is CASSTTTDRGHHEQFF.

This chain joins TRBV5-6 and TRBJ2-3; 11 bases match TRBD1. The junction had 3 bases not matched to a gene; V was cut back by 2 bases and J by 4 bases. Germline lookup yields CDR1 SGHDT and CDR2 YYEEEE. The CDR3 extends over 15 amino acids. CDR3: CASSFGQGAADTQYF. CDR3 nucleotide sequence: TGTGCCAGCAGCTTCGGACAGGGGGCCGCAGATACGCAGTATTTT.

This clonotype was detected many times. The chain couples TRBV7-9 to TRBJ2-2, with D hard to call. Germline V CDR1 and CDR2: SEHNR, FQNEAQ (reference sequence). This CDR3 has 15 amino acids. Trimming shortened V by 1 base and J by 4 bases, and 10 bases separated the two germline ends. The CDR3 DNA follows: TGTGCCAGCAGCTTAGACGGGCCGTCCACCGGGGAGCTGTTTTTT. It yields the protein CASSLDGPSTGELFF. The full variable domain, its missing parts supplied by reference TRBV7-9 and TRBJ2-2, is DTGVSQNPRHKITKRGQNVTFRCDPISEHNRLYWYRQTLGQGPEFLTYFQNEAQLEKSRLLSDRFSAERPKGSFSTLEIQRTEQGDSAMYLCASSLDGPSTGELFFGEGSRLTVL.

The V call is TRBV7-9, the J call TRBJ1-2, with D possibly matching TRBD1 (6 bases). V dropped 4 bases and J dropped 8 bases, with 14 bases sitting between them. Germline V gene lookup returns CDR1 SEHNR and CDR2 FQNEAQ (reference sequence). This CDR3 is built from 13 residues. The CDR3 loop is CASSSVGADGYTF. In nucleotides, the CDR3 is TGTGCCAGCAGCTCAGTGGGGGCGGACGGCTACACCTTC. Using reference TRBV7-9 and TRBJ1-2 for the parts outside the CDR3, the full variable domain is DTGVSQNPRHKITKRGQNVTFRCDPISEHNRLYWYRQTLGQGPEFLTYFQNEAQLEKSRLLSDRFSAERPKGSFSTLEIQRTEQGDSAMYLCASSSVGADGYTFGSGTRLTVV.

This clonotype was recorded a few times. This chain links TRBV5-1 with TRBJ2-5; weak D call: TRBD1 (6 bases). This CDR3 comprises 13 residues. V was clipped by 5 bases and J by 5 bases, with 13 bases between them. Germline V lookup: CDR1 SGHRS, CDR2 YFSETQ. The CDR3 sequence: CASRDTGYETQYF. CDR3 nucleotides: TGCGCCAGCAGGGATACAGGGTATGAGACCCAGTACTTC.

This clonotype has more than one count but fewer than ten. The gene calls are TRBV20-1 and TRBJ1-4; maybe TRBD1 (5 bases). Germline CDR1 is DFQATT and CDR2 is SNEGSKA (reference sequence). V shed 2 bases and J shed 10 bases, with 14 bases lying between them. This CDR3 has 13 amino acids. Written as DNA, the CDR3 is TGCAGTGCTAGACCATCCGGGGACGGAAAACTGTTTTTT. Its protein is CSARPSGDGKLFF.

This clonotype was recorded a few times. This chain connects TRBV9 to TRBJ2-3; D not resolved. The germline CDR1 and CDR2 sequences are SGDLS and YYNGEE. The V and J ends lost 0 bases and 2 bases respectively, with 10 bases between them. The CDR3 has 15 amino acids. In nucleotides, the CDR3 is TGTGCCAGCAGCGTAGGCGACGGCTACACAGATACGCAGTATTTT. Translating it yields CASSVGDGYTDTQYF.

The chain links TRBV20-1 to TRBJ1-4, with a possible D match to TRBD1 (5 bases). Per germline, CDR1 DFQATT and CDR2 SNEGSKA (reference sequence). Trimming removed 6 bases from V and 0 bases from J, with 14 bases in between. The CDR3 has 15 amino acids. Written as DNA, the CDR3 is TGCAGTGCCATGAGGGGCAGAGCAACTAATGAAAAACTGTTTTTT. Amino acids: CSAMRGRATNEKLFF.

This sequence joins TRBV7-3 and TRBJ2-3, with TRBD1 identical over 9 bases. The CDR3 spans 16 residues. CDR1 and CDR2 from the germline V gene are SGHTA and FQGTGA. J gave up 1 base and V 2 bases, and 4 bases lay outside the gene matches. CDR3 DNA: TGTGCCAGCAGCTTATGGACAGGGGTGGGCACAGATACGCAGTATTTT. It specifies CASSLWTGVGTDTQYF. Together with reference TRBV7-3 and TRBJ2-3, the CDR3 gives the full variable domain: GAGVSQTPSNKVTEKGKYVELRCDPISGHTALYWYRQSLGQGPEFLIYFQGTGAADDSGLPNDRFFAVRPEGSVSTLKIQRTERGDSAVYLCASSLWTGVGTDTQYFGPGTRLTVL.

V gene TRBV15 combines with J gene TRBJ1-6; 8 nucleotides line up with TRBD1. With V trimmed by 1 base and J by 7 bases, 0 bases remained unmatched. This CDR3 is 14 amino acids long. CDR1 is LNHNV and CDR2 is YYDKDF in the germline V gene (reference sequence). The CDR3 protein is CATSRGQGNSPLHF. The CDR3 DNA sequence: TGTGCCACCAGCAGAGGACAGGGGAATTCACCCCTCCACTTT.

This clonotype turned up a few times. J is TRBJ1-6 and V is TRBV6-2 or TRBV6-3; D may be TRBD1 (5 bases). This CDR3 is 14 amino acids long. The V end lost 2 bases, the J end lost 7 bases, and 9 bases lay between the germline ends. Germline V lookup: CDR1 MNHEY, CDR2 SVGEGT. DNA of the CDR3: TGTGCCAGCAGTTACGCCGGGACGAATTCACCCCTCCACTTT. Protein product: CASSYAGTNSPLHF.